These T cell receptor beta chains were read from a single sample in a study of T cells in Graves' hyperthyroidism and ophthalmopathy. MiXCR was run by TCRdb on the multiplex PCR reads, yielding one entry per CDR3 protein. The top ten hold around 30% of the sample, which has about 280,000 distinct CDR3 sequences, around a quarter seen once. Specimen: blood. Source of these receptors: a middle-aged man with Graves' hyperthyroidism that later progressed to Graves' ophthalmopathy. Both conserved end residues are part of each CDR3. Fields, in order: J gene, V gene, clone size, D gene, CDR3 protein, CDR3 DNA. A D gene is named only where the DNA matches it firmly. Clone sizes are given selectively: once, few, many, or a class where the clone is expanded.

J gene: TRBJ2-2; V gene: TRBV6-1; clone size: .; D gene: .; CDR3 protein: CAIKFENTGELFF; CDR3 DNA: TGTGCCATAAAATTCGAGAACACCGGGGAGCTGTTTTTT
J gene: TRBJ1-1; V gene: TRBV30; clone size: many; D gene: .; CDR3 protein: CAWHKPGTHTEAFF; CDR3 DNA: TGTGCCTGGCATAAACCCGGGACACACACTGAAGCTTTCTTT
J gene: TRBJ2-7; V gene: TRBV12-3/TRBV12-4; clone size: many; D gene: TRBD1; CDR3 protein: CASSGIQGSYEQYF; CDR3 DNA: TGTGCCAGCAGTGGAATACAGGGGAGTTACGAGCAGTACTTC
J gene: TRBJ2-5; V gene: TRBV12-3/TRBV12-4; clone size: few; D gene: .; CDR3 protein: CASRPGTTQETQYF; CDR3 DNA: TGTGCCAGCAGGCCAGGGACAACCCAAGAGACCCAGTACTTC
J gene: TRBJ1-3; V gene: TRBV6-1; clone size: many; D gene: .; CDR3 protein: CASSGLQGRNTIYF; CDR3 DNA: TGTGCCAGCAGTGGGCTACAGGGAAGAAACACCATATATTTT
J gene: TRBJ1-1; V gene: TRBV10-3; clone size: few; D gene: .; CDR3 protein: CAISGLPRGNLGAFF; CDR3 DNA: TGTGCCATCAGTGGGCTCCCAAGGGGGAACCTCGGGGCTTTCTTT
J gene: TRBJ2-7; V gene: TRBV6-1; clone size: .; D gene: .; CDR3 protein: CASSEWLSYEQYF; CDR3 DNA: TGTGCCAGCAGTGAATGGCTATCCTACGAGCAGTACTTC
J gene: TRBJ2-7; V gene: TRBV12-3/TRBV12-4; clone size: many; D gene: TRBD1; CDR3 protein: CASSLRDRAYEQYF; CDR3 DNA: TGTGCCAGCAGTTTACGGGACAGGGCCTACGAGCAGTACTTC
J gene: TRBJ2-2; V gene: TRBV12-3/TRBV12-4; clone size: many; D gene: TRBD2; CDR3 protein: CASSLGRANTGELFF; CDR3 DNA: TGTGCCAGCAGTTTGGGGAGGGCGAACACCGGGGAGCTGTTTTTT
J gene: TRBJ2-7; V gene: TRBV11-3; clone size: many; D gene: .; CDR3 protein: CASSSRDGTYEQYF; CDR3 DNA: TGTGCCAGCAGCTCCCGGGACGGAACCTACGAGCAGTACTTC
J gene: TRBJ2-2; V gene: TRBV7-7; clone size: many; D gene: TRBD2; CDR3 protein: CASGVGLAETTGELFF; CDR3 DNA: TGTGCTAGCGGTGTGGGGCTAGCGGAAACCACCGGGGAGCTGTTTTTT
J gene: TRBJ2-7; V gene: TRBV11-1; clone size: many; D gene: .; CDR3 protein: CASSLVGPAYEQYF; CDR3 DNA: TGTGCCAGCAGCTTAGTGGGACCCGCCTACGAGCAGTACTTC
J gene: TRBJ1-5; V gene: TRBV6-1; clone size: few; D gene: .; CDR3 protein: CASSEFVLGFQPPHF; CDR3 DNA: TGTGCCAGCAGTGAATTCGTGTTGGGTTTTCAGCCCCCGCATTTT
J gene: TRBJ1-2; V gene: TRBV6-1; clone size: many; D gene: TRBD1; CDR3 protein: CASSERPGQHYGYTF; CDR3 DNA: TGTGCCAGCAGTGAACGACCGGGACAGCACTATGGCTACACCTTC
J gene: TRBJ1-1; V gene: TRBV28; clone size: once; D gene: TRBD1; CDR3 protein: CASSQTGGVGNTEAFF; CDR3 DNA: TGTGCCAGCAGTCAGACAGGGGGCGTAGGGAACACTGAAGCTTTCTTT
J gene: TRBJ2-3; V gene: TRBV10-1; clone size: many; D gene: .; CDR3 protein: CASSRTLSDTQYF; CDR3 DNA: TGCGCCAGCAGTAGGACGTTATCAGATACGCAGTATTTT
J gene: TRBJ2-5; V gene: TRBV27; clone size: many; D gene: .; CDR3 protein: CASARDLVGETQYF; CDR3 DNA: TGTGCCAGCGCCCGGGATTTGGTCGGGGAGACCCAGTACTTC
J gene: TRBJ1-1; V gene: TRBV12-5; clone size: many; D gene: TRBD1; CDR3 protein: CASGFQGGTEAFF; CDR3 DNA: TGTGCTAGTGGTTTCCAGGGGGGGACTGAAGCTTTCTTT
J gene: TRBJ2-7; V gene: TRBV10-3; clone size: .; D gene: TRBD2; CDR3 protein: CAISESQWTSAKKGNEQYF; CDR3 DNA: TGTGCCATCAGTGAGTCGCAATGGACTAGCGCAAAAAAAGGGAACGAGCAGTACTTC
J gene: TRBJ1-3; V gene: TRBV24-1; clone size: many; D gene: .; CDR3 protein: CATQEGGSDTIYF; CDR3 DNA: TGTGCCACTCAGGAGGGAGGATCGGACACCATATATTTT
J gene: TRBJ2-2; V gene: TRBV24-1; clone size: many; D gene: .; CDR3 protein: CATSDFVGSGVSGELFF; CDR3 DNA: TGTGCCACCAGTGATTTCGTGGGTTCAGGAGTAAGCGGGGAGCTGTTTTTT
J gene: TRBJ2-7; V gene: TRBV10-1; clone size: many; D gene: .; CDR3 protein: CASSESAGYEQYF; CDR3 DNA: TGCGCCAGCAGTGAGTCGGCTGGATACGAGCAGTACTTC
J gene: TRBJ1-1; V gene: TRBV29-1; clone size: many; D gene: TRBD1; CDR3 protein: CSAPDRVGAEAFF; CDR3 DNA: TGCAGCGCCCCAGACAGGGTAGGGGCTGAAGCTTTCTTT
J gene: TRBJ2-7; V gene: TRBV6-2/TRBV6-3; clone size: .; D gene: .; CDR3 protein: CASSQLTRYEQYF; CDR3 DNA: TGTGCCAGCAGTCAACTGACACGTTACGAGCAGTACTTC
J gene: TRBJ1-1; V gene: TRBV7-8; clone size: many; D gene: .; CDR3 protein: CASSSGIQDTEAFF; CDR3 DNA: TGTGCCAGCAGCTCAGGCATTCAGGACACTGAAGCTTTCTTT
J gene: TRBJ2-2; V gene: TRBV19; clone size: many; D gene: .; CDR3 protein: CASSITRTGELFF; CDR3 DNA: TGTGCCAGTAGTATCACTAGGACCGGGGAGCTGTTTTTT
J gene: TRBJ2-1; V gene: TRBV28; clone size: .; D gene: .; CDR3 protein: CASSQSDRYNEQFF; CDR3 DNA: TGTGCCAGCAGTCAATCGGACCGATACAATGAGCAGTTCTTC
J gene: TRBJ2-7; V gene: TRBV7-6; clone size: few; D gene: TRBD1; CDR3 protein: CASSPITNRGSSYEQYF; CDR3 DNA: TGTGCCAGCAGCCCGATAACCAACAGGGGAAGCTCCTACGAGCAGTACTTC
J gene: TRBJ2-7; V gene: TRBV7-3; clone size: many; D gene: TRBD2; CDR3 protein: CASSRTAGDLYEQYF; CDR3 DNA: TGTGCCAGCAGCCGCACAGCGGGGGACCTCTACGAGCAGTACTTC
J gene: TRBJ2-5; V gene: TRBV12-3/TRBV12-4; clone size: many; D gene: .; CDR3 protein: CASSLMRGPAQETQYF; CDR3 DNA: TGTGCCAGCAGTTTAATGCGGGGGCCGGCCCAAGAGACCCAGTACTTC
J gene: TRBJ2-5; V gene: TRBV18; clone size: many; D gene: .; CDR3 protein: CASSLGVAETQYF; CDR3 DNA: TGTGCCAGCTCACTAGGCGTTGCTGAGACCCAGTACTTC
J gene: TRBJ1-5; V gene: TRBV15; clone size: many; D gene: .; CDR3 protein: CATSRVGQEPQHF; CDR3 DNA: TGTGCCACCAGCAGAGTGGGGCAGGAACCCCAGCATTTT
J gene: TRBJ2-7; V gene: TRBV29-1; clone size: many; D gene: .; CDR3 protein: CSVAVQGKYEQYF; CDR3 DNA: TGCAGCGTTGCTGTCCAGGGCAAGTACGAGCAGTACTTC
J gene: TRBJ1-1; V gene: TRBV20-1; clone size: many; D gene: TRBD1; CDR3 protein: CSAKTGGGLSEAFF; CDR3 DNA: TGCAGTGCTAAGACAGGGGGCGGGTTGTCTGAAGCTTTCTTT
J gene: TRBJ2-2; V gene: TRBV6-1; clone size: many; D gene: .; CDR3 protein: CASSESFGDTGELFF; CDR3 DNA: TGTGCCAGCAGTGAAAGTTTTGGGGACACCGGGGAGCTGTTTTTT
J gene: TRBJ2-7; V gene: TRBV20-1; clone size: .; D gene: .; CDR3 protein: CSASEEGEQYF; CDR3 DNA: TGCAGTGCTAGTGAGGAGGGCGAGCAGTACTTC